These 13 T cell receptor beta chains were sequenced from one sample in a study of patients and donors after allogeneic stem cell transplantation. One entry per CDR3 protein, called by TCRdb with MiXCR from the RT-PCR reads. The sample carries around 90,000 distinct CDR3 sequences, 48% recorded once. Sequenced sample: blood, either unsorted or a sorted T cell fraction (not recorded which). The source of these receptors is a human donor who was either an allogeneic HSCT recipient or a stem cell or donor lymphocyte infusion donor (not recorded which). It is not recorded whose cells these are; they may come from a transplant donor.

The CDR3 here is CASSLGGSATDTQYF. The CDR3 DNA reads as TGTGCCAGCAGCTTAGGAGGGAGTGCCACAGATACGCAGTATTTT. The chain has TRBV11-3 and TRBJ2-3, with a possible D match to TRBD2 (5 bases). Germline CDR1 SGHNT, CDR2 YENEEA. V shed 1 base and J shed 2 bases, with 10 bases lying between them. This CDR3 is built from 15 residues. Combining the CDR3 with reference TRBV11-3 and TRBJ2-3 gives the whole variable domain EAGVVQSPRYKIIEKKQPVAFWCNPISGHNTLYWYLQNLGQGPELLIRYENEEAVDDSQLPKDRFSAERLKGVDSTLKIQPAELGDSAVYLCASSLGGSATDTQYFGPGTRLTVL.

This clonotype has a single count. This rearrangement joins TRBV27 to TRBJ1-1; D uncertain. V dropped 6 bases and J dropped 0 bases, with 5 bases sitting between them. This CDR3 spans 12 amino acids. CDR1 and CDR2 from the germline V gene are MNHEY and SMNVEV (reference sequence). CDR3 loop: CASSTMNTEAFF. The CDR3 nucleotides are TGTGCCAGCAGCACCATGAACACTGAAGCTTTCTTT.

This chain links TRBV6-5 with TRBJ1-3; D call uncertain. The CDR3 totals 15 residues. In germline, CDR1 is MNHEY, CDR2 SVGAGI. V was trimmed by 0 bases and J by 3 bases, leaving 9 bases between them. The CDR3: CASSYSLVVGNTIYF. In DNA form, the CDR3 reads TGTGCCAGCAGTTACTCACTGGTAGTTGGAAACACCATATATTTT.

A few counts support this clonotype. The rearrangement uses TRBV6-5 and TRBJ1-2; D is possibly TRBD1 (6 bases). CDR1 and CDR2 (germline): MNHEY, SVGAGI. The V and J ends lost 0 bases and 4 bases respectively, with 12 bases between them. This CDR3 has 15 residues. The CDR3 spells CASSYSRGIVYGYTF. The CDR3 coding sequence is TGTGCCAGCAGTTACTCGAGGGGGATTGTCTATGGCTACACCTTC.

The table lists this clonotype with many counts. The chain links TRBV6-2 or TRBV6-3 to TRBJ2-3, with D uncertain. V shed 11 bases and J shed 2 bases, with 17 bases lying between them. Germline V gene lookup returns CDR1 MNHEY and CDR2 SVGEGT. The CDR3 length is 14 residues. The chain's CDR3 is CASCLGPLTDTQYF. CDR3 nucleotide sequence: TGTGCCTCCTGTCTCGGTCCCCTCACAGATACGCAGTATTTT.

The chain recombines TRBV28 with TRBJ1-6; D ambiguous. The V end was cut by 1 base, the J end by 13 bases, with 17 bases between. CDR3 size: 15 residues. Germline V gene lookup returns CDR1 MDHEN and CDR2 SYDVKM. CDR3 amino acids: CASSLYNKAAVPLHF. The CDR3 DNA is TGTGCCAGCAGTTTATATAATAAGGCCGCAGTCCCCCTCCACTTT.

V gene TRBV6-5 combines with J gene TRBJ1-1; tentatively, D is TRBD1 (5 bases). The germline gives CDR1 MNHEY, CDR2 SVGAGI. The CDR3 length is 13 residues. Trimming stripped 7 bases from V and 1 base from J, with 10 bases between. The CDR3 DNA sequence: TGTGCCAGCAAGGGACCGTGGAACACTGAAGCTTTCTTT. Its translation: CASKGPWNTEAFF.

The chain uses TRBV29-1 and TRBJ2-3, with TRBD2 matching 7 bases. V was clipped by 6 bases and J by 2 bases; unmatched bases: 5. The CDR3 is 13 residues long. In germline, CDR1 is SQVTM, CDR2 ANQGSEA. CDR3 protein: CSVAGTITDTQYF. As DNA, the CDR3 is TGCAGCGTCGCCGGGACTATCACAGATACGCAGTATTTT.

The V call is TRBV5-1, the J call TRBJ1-3; perhaps TRBD1 as D (5 bases). The V gene lost 4 bases and the J gene lost 2 bases, with 10 bases spanning the gap. CDR1 and CDR2 (germline): SGHRS, YFSETQ. CDR3 size: 14 residues. As DNA, the CDR3 is TGCGCCAGCAGCGAGACAGTCGCTGGAAACACCATATATTTT. This translates into CASSETVAGNTIYF.

This clonotype was detected many times. The V gene is TRBV15, the J gene TRBJ1-1, with D perhaps TRBD1 (5 bases). The germline CDR1 and CDR2 sequences are LNHNV and YYDKDF (reference sequence). The CDR3 contains 16 residues. Trimming took off 3 bases at V and 3 bases at J, with 17 bases between the two ends. The CDR3 nucleotides read TGTGCCACCAGCAGTGCGTTGGAGGGGACGGACACTGAAGCTTTCTTT. Residues: CATSSALEGTDTEAFF.

V gene TRBV7-9 combines with J gene TRBJ1-1, with D possibly being TRBD1 (6 bases). Trimming took off 5 bases at V and 0 bases at J, with 16 bases between the two ends. From germline, CDR1 is SEHNR and CDR2 FQNEAQ (reference sequence). The CDR3 spans 16 residues. Here the CDR3 DNA reads TGTGCCAGCAGCCTAGGGAAGACAGGCATGAACACTGAAGCTTTCTTT. Its protein product is CASSLGKTGMNTEAFF. Complete variable domain (other parts from reference TRBV7-9 and TRBJ1-1): DTGVSQNPRHKITKRGQNVTFRCDPISEHNRLYWYRQTLGQGPEFLTYFQNEAQLEKSRLLSDRFSAERPKGSFSTLEIQRTEQGDSAMYLCASSLGKTGMNTEAFFGQGTRLTVV.

This clonotype was detected only a few times. The chain's CDR3 is CSATDGLEAFF. The DNA of the CDR3 is TGCAGCGCAACGGACGGACTTGAAGCTTTCTTT. The rearrangement joins TRBV29-1 to TRBJ1-1, with D uncertain. The CDR3 covers 11 residues. The V end lost 7 bases, the J end lost 7 bases, and 13 bases lay between the germline ends. Per the germline V gene, CDR1 is SQVTM and CDR2 is ANQGSEA.

This chain connects TRBV25-1 to TRBJ2-7; 7 bases are shared with TRBD2. The CDR3 is made up of 14 amino acids. After removal of 3 bases from V and 2 bases from J, the junction contained 4 bases not matched to a gene. Germline V CDR1 and CDR2: MGHDK, SYGVNS. CDR3 sequence: CASSEIGTTYEQYF. As DNA, the CDR3 is TGTGCCAGCAGTGAGATCGGGACTACCTACGAGCAGTACTTC.